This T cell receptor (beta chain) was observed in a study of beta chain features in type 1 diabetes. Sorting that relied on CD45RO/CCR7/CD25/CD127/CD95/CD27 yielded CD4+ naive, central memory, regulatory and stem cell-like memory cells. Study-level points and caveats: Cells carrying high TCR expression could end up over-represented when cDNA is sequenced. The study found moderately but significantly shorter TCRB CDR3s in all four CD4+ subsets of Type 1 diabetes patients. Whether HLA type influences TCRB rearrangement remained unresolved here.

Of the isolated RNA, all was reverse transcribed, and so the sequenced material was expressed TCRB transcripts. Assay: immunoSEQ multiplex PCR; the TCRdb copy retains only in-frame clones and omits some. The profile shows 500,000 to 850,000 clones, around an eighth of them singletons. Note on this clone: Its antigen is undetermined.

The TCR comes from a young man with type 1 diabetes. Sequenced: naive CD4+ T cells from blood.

CDR3 sequence (DNA): TGTGCCAGCAGCCCGACAGGGCGAGAAGAGACCCAGTACTTC. This sequence encodes CASSPTGREETQYF. The chain is built from TRBV14 and TRBJ2-5; 7 bases fit TRBD1. J lost 3 bases, V lost 4 bases, and 5 bases had no gene match. The CDR3 contains 14 residues. CDR1 and CDR2 from the germline V gene are SGHDN and FVKESK.